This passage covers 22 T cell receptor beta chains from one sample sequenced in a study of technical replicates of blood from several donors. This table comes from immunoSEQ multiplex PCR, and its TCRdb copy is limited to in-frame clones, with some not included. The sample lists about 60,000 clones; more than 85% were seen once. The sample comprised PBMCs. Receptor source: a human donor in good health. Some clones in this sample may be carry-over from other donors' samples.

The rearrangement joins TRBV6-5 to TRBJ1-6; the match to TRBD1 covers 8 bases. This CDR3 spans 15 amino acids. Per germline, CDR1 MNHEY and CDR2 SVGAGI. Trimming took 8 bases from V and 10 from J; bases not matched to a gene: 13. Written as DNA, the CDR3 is TGTGCCAGCGCCATCCAGGGGGCGGGACCCTCACCCCTCCACTTT. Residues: CASAIQGAGPSPLHF.

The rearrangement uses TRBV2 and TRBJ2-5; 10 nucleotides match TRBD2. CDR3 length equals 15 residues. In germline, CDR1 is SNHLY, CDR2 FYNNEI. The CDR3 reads CAGRRRLAGGETQYF. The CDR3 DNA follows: TGTGCAGGAAGAAGAAGACTAGCGGGCGGAGAGACCCAGTACTTC.

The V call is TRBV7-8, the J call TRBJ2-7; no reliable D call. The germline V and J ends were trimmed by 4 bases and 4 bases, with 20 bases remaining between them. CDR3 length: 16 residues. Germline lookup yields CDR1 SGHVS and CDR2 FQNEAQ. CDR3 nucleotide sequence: TGTGCCAGCAGCTCGCATACCCCTCTAGTTCGGTACGAGCAGTACTTC. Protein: CASSSHTPLVRYEQYF.

The CDR3 nucleotides are TGCGCCAGCAGCCCCATTTCAGGGGTTAACACTGAAGCTTTCTTT. This sequence encodes CASSPISGVNTEAFF. V usage is TRBV5-1 and J usage is TRBJ1-1; a possible D gene is TRBD1 (6 bases). The CDR3 contains 15 residues. Germline assignment: CDR1 SGHRS and CDR2 YFSETQ. V lost 4 bases and J 2 bases, leaving 15 bases between the germline ends. The complete variable domain, with remaining parts taken from reference TRBV5-1 and TRBJ1-1, reads KAGVTQTPRYLIKTRGQQVTLSCSPISGHRSVSWYQQTPGQGLQFLFEYFSETQRNKGNFPGRFSGRQFSNSRSEMNVSTLELGDSALYLCASSPISGVNTEAFFGQGTRLTVV.

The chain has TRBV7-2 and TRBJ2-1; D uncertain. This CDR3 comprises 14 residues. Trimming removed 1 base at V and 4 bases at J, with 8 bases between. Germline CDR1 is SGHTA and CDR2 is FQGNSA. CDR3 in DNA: TGTGCCAGCAGCTTAGTGGTAGCTTACAATGAGCAGTTCTTC. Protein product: CASSLVVAYNEQFF.

CDR3: CASSGTDLGYEQYF. The CDR3 bases are TGTGCCAGCAGTGGGACAGATCTGGGATACGAGCAGTACTTC. V gene TRBV25-1 combines with J gene TRBJ2-7, with D possibly being TRBD1 (6 bases). Germline V gene data show CDR1 as MGHDK and CDR2 as SYGVNS. With 4 bases removed from V and 4 bases from J, the gap between germline ends came to 14 bases. The CDR3 runs 14 residues.

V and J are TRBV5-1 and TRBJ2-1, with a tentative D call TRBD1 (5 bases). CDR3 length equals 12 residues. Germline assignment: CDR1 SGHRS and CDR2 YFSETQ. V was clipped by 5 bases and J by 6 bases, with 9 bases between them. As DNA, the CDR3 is TGCGCCAGCAGTGTAAGGGGCAATGAGCAGTTCTTC. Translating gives CASSVRGNEQFF.

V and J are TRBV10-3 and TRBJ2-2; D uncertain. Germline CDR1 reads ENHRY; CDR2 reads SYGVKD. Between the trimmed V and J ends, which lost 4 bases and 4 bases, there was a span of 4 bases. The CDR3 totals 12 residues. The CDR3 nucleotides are TGTGCCATCAGTGGCGGCACCGGGGAGCTGTTTTTT. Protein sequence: CAISGGTGELFF.

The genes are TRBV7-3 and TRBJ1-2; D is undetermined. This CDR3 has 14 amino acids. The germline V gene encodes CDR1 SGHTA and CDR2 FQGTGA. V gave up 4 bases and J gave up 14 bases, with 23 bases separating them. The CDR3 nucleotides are TGTGCCAGCAGCTACGGGCCAGGCGAGGGTGCCGTGACCTTC. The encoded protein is CASSYGPGEGAVTF.

CDR3 sequence: CAISGGQGSGELFF. Written as DNA, the CDR3 is TGTGCCATCAGTGGGGGACAGGGATCCGGGGAGCTGTTTTTT. The rearrangement links TRBV10-3 to TRBJ2-2; 9 bases line up with TRBD1. The germline V gene encodes CDR1 ENHRY and CDR2 SYGVKD. V gave up 4 bases and J gave up 6 bases; unmatched junction bases: 3. The CDR3 totals 14 residues.

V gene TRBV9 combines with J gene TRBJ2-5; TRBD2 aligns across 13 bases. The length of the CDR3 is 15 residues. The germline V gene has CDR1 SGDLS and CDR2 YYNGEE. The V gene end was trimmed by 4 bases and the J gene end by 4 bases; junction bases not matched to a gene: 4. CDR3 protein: CASSPRTSGRETQYF. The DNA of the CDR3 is TGTGCCAGCAGCCCCCGGACTAGCGGGAGAGAGACCCAGTACTTC.

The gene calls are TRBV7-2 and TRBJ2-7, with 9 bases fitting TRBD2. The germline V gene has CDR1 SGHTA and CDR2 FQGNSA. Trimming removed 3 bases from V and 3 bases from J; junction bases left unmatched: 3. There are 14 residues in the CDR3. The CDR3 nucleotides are TGTGCCAGCAGCTTCCAAGCGGGGGGCTACGAGCAGTACTTC. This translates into CASSFQAGGYEQYF.

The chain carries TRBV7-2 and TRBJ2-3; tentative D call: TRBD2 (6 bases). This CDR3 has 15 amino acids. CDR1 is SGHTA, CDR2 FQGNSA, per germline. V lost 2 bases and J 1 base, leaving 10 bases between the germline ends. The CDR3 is CASSLRLVGTDTQYF. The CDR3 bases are TGTGCCAGCAGCTTAAGACTAGTGGGCACAGATACGCAGTATTTT.

The CDR3 reads CASSSTGGRTDTQYF. For the CDR3, the DNA is TGTGCCAGCAGTTCCACGGGGGGGCGGACAGATACGCAGTATTTT. The V call is TRBV27, the J call TRBJ2-3; 8 bases align to TRBD2. Losses at the gene ends were 4 bases for V and 3 bases for J; bases not matched to a gene: 6. This CDR3 comprises 15 residues. The germline gives CDR1 MNHEY, CDR2 SMNVEV (reference sequence).

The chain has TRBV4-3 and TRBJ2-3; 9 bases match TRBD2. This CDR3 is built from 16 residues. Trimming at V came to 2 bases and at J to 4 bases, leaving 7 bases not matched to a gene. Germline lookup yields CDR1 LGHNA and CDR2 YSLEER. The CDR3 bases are TGCGCCAGCAGCCAAAGTTTTAGCGGGGGTCCAGATACGCAGTATTTT. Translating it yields CASSQSFSGGPDTQYF.

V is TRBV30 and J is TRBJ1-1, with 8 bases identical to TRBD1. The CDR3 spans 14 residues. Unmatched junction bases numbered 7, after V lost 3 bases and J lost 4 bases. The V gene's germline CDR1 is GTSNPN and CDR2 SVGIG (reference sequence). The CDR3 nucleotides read TGTGCCTGGAGAAGAACAGGGGGTACCACTGAAGCTTTCTTT. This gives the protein CAWRRTGGTTEAFF.

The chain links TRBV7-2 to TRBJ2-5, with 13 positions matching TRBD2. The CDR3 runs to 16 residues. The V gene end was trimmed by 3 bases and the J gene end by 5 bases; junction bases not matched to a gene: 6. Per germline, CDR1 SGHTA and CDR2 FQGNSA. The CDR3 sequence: CASSFHSTSGRETQYF. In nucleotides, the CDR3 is TGTGCCAGCAGCTTCCATTCGACTAGCGGGAGGGAGACCCAGTACTTC.

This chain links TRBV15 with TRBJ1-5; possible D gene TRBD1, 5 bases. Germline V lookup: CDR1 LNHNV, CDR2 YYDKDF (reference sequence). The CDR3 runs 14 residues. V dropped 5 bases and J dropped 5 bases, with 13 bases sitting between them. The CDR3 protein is CATSQGYDDQPQHF. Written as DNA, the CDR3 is TGTGCCACCAGCCAGGGATACGACGATCAGCCCCAGCATTTT.

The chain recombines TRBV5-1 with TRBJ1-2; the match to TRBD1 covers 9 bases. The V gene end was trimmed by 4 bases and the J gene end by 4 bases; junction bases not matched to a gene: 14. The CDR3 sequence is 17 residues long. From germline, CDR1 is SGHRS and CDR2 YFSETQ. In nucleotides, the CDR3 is TGCGCCAGCAGCCCCGGACAGGGGAGAGGATTGGGCTATGGCTACACCTTC. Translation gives CASSPGQGRGLGYGYTF.

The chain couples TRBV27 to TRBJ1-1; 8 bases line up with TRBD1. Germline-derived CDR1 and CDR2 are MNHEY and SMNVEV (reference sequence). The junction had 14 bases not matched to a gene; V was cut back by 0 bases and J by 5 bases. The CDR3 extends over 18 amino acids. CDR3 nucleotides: TGTGCCAGCAGTTTATCTTCAGGGGGCCTAGGCTCCAGGACTGAAGCTTTCTTT. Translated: CASSLSSGGLGSRTEAFF.

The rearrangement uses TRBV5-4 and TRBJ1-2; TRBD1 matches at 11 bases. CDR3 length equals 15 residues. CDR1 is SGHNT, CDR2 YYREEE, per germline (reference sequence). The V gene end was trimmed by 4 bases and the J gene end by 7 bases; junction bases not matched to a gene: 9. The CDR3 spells CASSKPDRGPFGYTF. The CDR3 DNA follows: TGTGCCAGCAGCAAACCGGACAGGGGGCCTTTTGGCTACACCTTC. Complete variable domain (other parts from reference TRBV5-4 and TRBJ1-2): ETGVTQSPTHLIKTRGQQVTLRCSSQSGHNTVSWYQQALGQGPQFIFQYYREEENGRGNFPPRFSGLQFPNYSSELNVNALELDDSALYLCASSKPDRGPFGYTFGSGTRLTVV.

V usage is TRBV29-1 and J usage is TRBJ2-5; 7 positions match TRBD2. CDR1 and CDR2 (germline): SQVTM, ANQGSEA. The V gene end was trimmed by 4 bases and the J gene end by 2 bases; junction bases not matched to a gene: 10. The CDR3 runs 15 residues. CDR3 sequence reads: CSVVFGRLRQETQYF. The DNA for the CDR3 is TGCAGCGTTGTTTTCGGGAGGCTCCGGCAAGAGACCCAGTACTTC.